A single sample is the source of the 23 T cell receptor beta chains below, sequenced in a study of T cells in Graves' hyperthyroidism and ophthalmopathy. The CDR3 regions of TCR beta were amplified from RNA transcripts. When the TCR CDR3 underwent first-round RT-PCR, the HTBI primer set was used. In TCRdb, the multiplex PCR reads were re-called with MiXCR into one record per CDR3 protein. The sample consists of about 400,000 distinct CDR3 sequences, around 15% of them appearing once. Specimen: blood. These receptors came from a man aged 50 to 60 with Graves' ophthalmopathy.

The rearrangement uses TRBV7-8 and TRBJ2-1; the match to TRBD2 covers 14 bases. The length of the CDR3 is 17 residues. Germline CDR1 reads SGHVS; CDR2 reads FQNEAQ. V trimming: 2 bases; J trimming: 7 bases; junction bases outside the gene matches: 7. CDR3 amino acids: CASSLTGTSGSRNEQFF. For the CDR3, the DNA is TGTGCCAGCAGCTTAACCGGGACTAGCGGGAGTCGGAATGAGCAGTTCTTC.

This clonotype was detected only a few times. V is TRBV5-1 and J is TRBJ2-5, with no clear D. Trimming removed 0 bases from V and 4 bases from J, with 13 bases in between. The CDR3 has 15 amino acids. The germline V gene has CDR1 SGHRS and CDR2 YFSETQ. The CDR3 nucleotides read TGCGCCAGCAGCTTGGTCTCCTTAGGGTCAGAGACCCAGTACTTC. Amino acid sequence: CASSLVSLGSETQYF. Full variable domain (rest looked up from reference TRBV5-1 and TRBJ2-5): KAGVTQTPRYLIKTRGQQVTLSCSPISGHRSVSWYQQTPGQGLQFLFEYFSETQRNKGNFPGRFSGRQFSNSRSEMNVSTLELGDSALYLCASSLVSLGSETQYFGPGTRLLVL.

This clonotype was detected ten times or more. This sequence joins TRBV12-3 or TRBV12-4 and TRBJ1-5; D is unresolved. Trimming cost V 6 bases and J 0 bases, with 12 bases left between them. This CDR3 has 15 residues. The CDR3 protein is CASSWTANSNQPQHF. CDR3 DNA: TGTGCCAGCAGCTGGACGGCTAATAGCAATCAGCCCCAGCATTTT.

This clonotype was seen a handful of times. CDR3 region: CASSWDSSYNEQFF. The CDR3 region has the DNA TGTGCCAGCAGTTGGGACAGTTCCTACAATGAGCAGTTCTTC. This sequence joins TRBV28 and TRBJ2-1; 7 bases are a match to TRBD1. Trimming cost V 4 bases and J 1 base; bases outside gene matches: 1. CDR1 is MDHEN and CDR2 is SYDVKM in the germline V gene. The CDR3 length is 14 residues. The variable domain in full, with the rest retrieved from reference TRBV28 and TRBJ2-1, is DVKVTQSSRYLVKRTGEKVFLECVQDMDHENMFWYRQDPGLGLRLIYFSYDVKMKEKGDIPEGYSVSREKKERFSLILESASTNQTSMYLCASSWDSSYNEQFFGPGTRLTVL.

This clonotype was counted many times. This chain joins TRBV7-3 and TRBJ2-3, with TRBD2 matching over 10 bases. V lost 5 bases to trimming and J lost 3 bases; unmatched junction nucleotides: 5. The germline CDR1 and CDR2 sequences are SGHTA and FQGTGA. The CDR3 has 15 amino acids. The CDR3 protein is CASSESGRATDTQYF. CDR3 DNA: TGTGCCAGCAGCGAGAGCGGGAGGGCTACAGATACGCAGTATTTT.

The gene calls are TRBV20-1 and TRBJ2-1, with D tentatively TRBD2 (6 bases). Per germline, CDR1 DFQATT and CDR2 SNEGSKA (reference sequence). The CDR3 consists of 14 residues. V lost 6 bases and J lost 8, with 20 bases in between. CDR3 sequence: CSAKRLVGIDEQFF. The CDR3 coding sequence is TGCAGTGCCAAAAGACTAGTTGGGATTGATGAGCAGTTCTTC.

The table lists this clonotype with many counts. The chain links TRBV5-5 to TRBJ2-1; 10 positions match TRBD1. The V gene end was trimmed by 2 bases and the J gene end by 6 bases; junction bases not matched to a gene: 5. From germline, CDR1 is SGHKS and CDR2 YYEKEE (reference sequence). CDR3 length equals 15 residues. CDR3 nucleotides: TGTGCCAGCAGCTTCCGGACAGGGGGTCGCAATGAGCAGTTCTTC. Protein product: CASSFRTGGRNEQFF.

Regarding this clonotype: Compared with germline, one end of the junction differs, possibly owing to a read error. This chain links TRBV25-1 with TRBJ2-3; D remains unclear. The CDR3 spans 15 residues. Germline values: CDR1 MGHDK, CDR2 SYGVNS. The chain's CDR3 is CASNEYIGSTDTQYF. The CDR3 region has the DNA TGTGCCAGCAATGAATATATCGGCTCCACAGATACGCAGTATTTT.

In its sample, this clonotype was seen many times. The chain has TRBV4-1 and TRBJ2-7, with TRBD2 matching 10 bases. CDR1 MGHRA and CDR2 YSYEKL come from the germline V gene. J was trimmed by 4 bases and V by 0 bases; bases with no gene match: 6. The CDR3 is 16 amino acids. The DNA of the CDR3 is TGCGCCAGCAGCCAAGATGATAGCGGGAGGATGTACGAGCAGTACTTC. It is translated as CASSQDDSGRMYEQYF.

This clonotype occurred many times. The chain employs TRBV11-2 and TRBJ2-1; 13 bases line up with TRBD2. The CDR3 loop spans 15 amino acids. Looked up from germline, CDR1 is SGHAT and CDR2 is FQNNGV. The junction had 4 bases not matched to a gene; V was cut back by 5 bases and J by 6 bases. The CDR3 loop reads CASSTRTSGSNEQFF. The CDR3 DNA reads as TGTGCCAGCAGCACCCGGACTAGCGGGAGCAATGAGCAGTTCTTC. Full variable domain (outside the CDR3, taken from reference TRBV11-2 and TRBJ2-1): EAGVAQSPRYKIIEKRQSVAFWCNPISGHATLYWYQQILGQGPKLLIQFQNNGVVDDSQLPKDRFSAERLKGVDSTLKIQPAKLEDSAVYLCASSTRTSGSNEQFFGPGTRLTVL.

The chain is built from TRBV12-3 or TRBV12-4 and TRBJ2-7; 9 bases are a match to TRBD2. Trimming took 5 bases from V and 5 from J; bases not matched to a gene: 13. The CDR3 runs to 16 residues. The CDR3 nucleotides read TGTGCCAGCAGTCGGCGGGAGGGAGGGAGTGCTCACGAGCAGTACTTC. It encodes CASSRREGGSAHEQYF.

This clonotype has at least ten counts. CDR3 residues: CASRPTGVSNQPQHF. The CDR3 nucleotides are TGTGCCAGCAGACCAACAGGGGTTAGCAATCAGCCCCAGCATTTT. The chain employs TRBV28 and TRBJ1-5; 7 positions agree with TRBD1. Losses at the gene ends were 6 bases for V and 0 bases for J; bases not matched to a gene: 5. CDR3 length equals 15 residues. Germline lookup yields CDR1 MDHEN and CDR2 SYDVKM.

This clonotype came up a few times. The gene calls are TRBV6-1 and TRBJ1-2, with D possibly TRBD1 on 6 matching bases. V was shortened by 7 bases and J by 7 bases, with 13 bases between the two germline ends. From germline, CDR1 is MNHNS and CDR2 SASEGT. The CDR3 has 12 amino acids. The DNA for the CDR3 is TGTGCCAGCAAACAAGGACAGATTGGCTACACCTTC. Translated: CASKQGQIGYTF.

J is TRBJ2-7 and V is TRBV24-1, with a weak D call TRBD1 (6 bases). Germline CDR1 is KGHDR and CDR2 is SFDVKD. The CDR3 has 13 residues. Deletions cut 4 bases from V and 2 bases from J, with 8 bases between. The CDR3 protein is CATSETGTYEQYF. Written as DNA, the CDR3 is TGTGCCACCAGTGAAACAGGGACCTACGAGCAGTACTTC.

This clonotype was detected only a few times. The V call is TRBV28, the J call TRBJ2-7; 12 bases are shared with TRBD1. The germline CDR1 and CDR2 sequences are MDHEN and SYDVKM. CDR3 length equals 15 residues. J lost 2 bases, V lost 5 bases, and 4 bases had no gene match. The CDR3 reads CASSGDRGRPYEQYF. As DNA, the CDR3 is TGTGCCAGCAGTGGGGACAGGGGGCGTCCCTACGAGCAGTACTTC.

This clonotype was detected ten times or more. The genes are TRBV6-1 and TRBJ2-1, with a possible D match to TRBD1 (8 bases). The length of the CDR3 is 13 residues. Germline V gene sequence: CDR1 MNHNS, CDR2 SASEGT. With 6 bases removed from V and 9 bases from J, the gap between germline ends came to 15 bases. The CDR3 bases are TGTGCCAGCAGGGACAGGGAGGGGGGTGAGCAGTTCTTC. Amino acid sequence: CASRDREGGEQFF.

This CDR3 is CAISESRDRGTEAFF. As DNA, the CDR3 is TGTGCCATCAGTGAGTCAAGGGACAGGGGTACTGAAGCTTTCTTT. The chain has TRBV10-3 and TRBJ1-1; 10 bases are a match to TRBD1. The CDR3 covers 15 residues. Germline V CDR1 and CDR2: ENHRY, SYGVKD. V was pared by 0 bases and J by 5 bases, with 3 bases of the junction left unmatched.

The chain employs TRBV28 and TRBJ1-2; maybe TRBD1 (5 bases). Germline CDR1 MDHEN, CDR2 SYDVKM. Trimming shortened V by 6 bases and J by 7 bases, and 12 bases separated the two germline ends. The CDR3 runs to 12 residues. Here the CDR3 DNA reads TGTGCCAGCAGATCAGGGAAAATTGGCTACACCTTC. Protein product: CASRSGKIGYTF.

For this clonotype: A much larger clone sits a single nucleotide away, making a read error possible. This chain connects TRBV29-1 to TRBJ2-5; TRBD1 agrees at 11 bases. Germline CDR1 and CDR2: SQVTM and ANQGSEA. The CDR3 has 18 amino acids. The junction had 17 bases not matched to a gene; V was cut back by 2 bases and J by 6 bases. CDR3 in DNA: TGCAGCGTTGAACACCCAGCCGGACAGGGGGCGAAATGGAAGACCCAGTACTTC. Encoded protein: CSVEHPAGQGAKWKTQYF.

V and J are TRBV3-1 and TRBJ1-5; 7 bases are a match to TRBD1. The CDR3 consists of 14 residues. The junction had 6 bases not matched to a gene; V was cut back by 4 bases and J by 6 bases. CDR1 and CDR2 from the germline V gene are LGHDT and YNNKEL (reference sequence). CDR3 DNA: TGTGCCAGCAGCCGAAACAGGGGCGGTCAGCCCCAGCATTTT. Translating gives CASSRNRGGQPQHF. The full variable domain, its missing parts supplied by reference TRBV3-1 and TRBJ1-5, is DTAVSQTPKYLVTQMGNDKSIKCEQNLGHDTMYWYKQDSKKFLKIMFSYNNKELIINETVPNRFSPKSPDKAHLNLHINSLELGDSAVYFCASSRNRGGQPQHFGDGTRLSIL.

J is TRBJ2-3 and V is TRBV20-1; possibly TRBD1 or TRBD2 for D (5 bases each). Germline values: CDR1 DFQATT, CDR2 SNEGSKA (reference sequence). V lost 3 bases and J 4 bases, leaving 11 bases between the germline ends. This CDR3 is built from 13 residues. The CDR3 DNA follows: TGCAGTGCTAGGTCGGGGCCCCCAGATACGCAGTATTTT. Amino acid sequence: CSARSGPPDTQYF.

This clonotype was seen more than once but under ten times. CDR3 coding DNA: TGTGCCAGCAGCTTTCCCCCGGCCGGATCCTACAATGAGCAGTTCTTC. Its protein is CASSFPPAGSYNEQFF. V and J are TRBV5-4 and TRBJ2-1; no clear D gene. CDR3 length: 16 residues. V lost 2 bases and J 1 base, leaving 13 bases between the germline ends. From germline, CDR1 is SGHNT and CDR2 YYREEE (reference sequence).

This clonotype was observed a handful of times. The J gene is TRBJ2-7, the V gene TRBV12-3 or TRBV12-4; 7 nucleotides agree with TRBD1. This CDR3 comprises 14 residues. The V segment lost 5 bases and the J segment 3 bases; nucleotides outside the gene matches: 7. This chain's CDR3 is CASSHDRDRYEQYF. As DNA, the CDR3 is TGTGCCAGCAGTCACGACAGGGACCGCTACGAGCAGTACTTC.